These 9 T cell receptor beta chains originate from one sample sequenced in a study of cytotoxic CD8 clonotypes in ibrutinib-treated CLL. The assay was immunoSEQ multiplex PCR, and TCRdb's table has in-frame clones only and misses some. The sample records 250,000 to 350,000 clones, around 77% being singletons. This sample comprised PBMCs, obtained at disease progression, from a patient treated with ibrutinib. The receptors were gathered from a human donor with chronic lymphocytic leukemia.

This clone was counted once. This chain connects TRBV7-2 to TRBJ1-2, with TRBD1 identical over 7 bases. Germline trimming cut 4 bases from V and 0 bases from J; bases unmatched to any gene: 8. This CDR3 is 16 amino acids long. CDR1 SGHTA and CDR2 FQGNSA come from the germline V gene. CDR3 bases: TGTGCCAGCAGCTGGGACAGCACCCACTCTAACTATGGCTACACCTTC. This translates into CASSWDSTHSNYGYTF.

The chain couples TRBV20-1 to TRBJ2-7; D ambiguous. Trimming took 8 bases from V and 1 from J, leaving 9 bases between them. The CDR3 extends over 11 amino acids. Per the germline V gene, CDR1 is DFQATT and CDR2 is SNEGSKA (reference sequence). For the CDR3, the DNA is TGCAGTCTTAAATATTCCTACGAGCAGTACTTC. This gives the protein CSLKYSYEQYF.

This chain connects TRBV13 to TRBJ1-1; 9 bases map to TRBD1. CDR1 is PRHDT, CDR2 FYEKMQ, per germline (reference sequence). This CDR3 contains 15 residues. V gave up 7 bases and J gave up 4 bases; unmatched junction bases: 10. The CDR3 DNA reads TGTGCCAGCAACCTTCGGACAGGGGTTGGCACTGAAGCTTTCTTT. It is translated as CASNLRTGVGTEAFF.

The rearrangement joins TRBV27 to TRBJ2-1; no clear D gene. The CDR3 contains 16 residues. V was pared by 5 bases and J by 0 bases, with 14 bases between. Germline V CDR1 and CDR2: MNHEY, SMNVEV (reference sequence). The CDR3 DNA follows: TGTGCCAGCAGTGCCCAGACTTTGAACTCCTACAATGAGCAGTTCTTC. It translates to CASSAQTLNSYNEQFF.

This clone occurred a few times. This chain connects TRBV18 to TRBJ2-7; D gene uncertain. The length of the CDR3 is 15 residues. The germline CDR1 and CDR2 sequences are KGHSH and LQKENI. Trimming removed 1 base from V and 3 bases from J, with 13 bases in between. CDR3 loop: CASSPRPAPFYEQYF. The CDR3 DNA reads TGTGCCAGCTCACCACGGCCAGCTCCCTTCTACGAGCAGTACTTC. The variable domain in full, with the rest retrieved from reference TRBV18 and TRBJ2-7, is NAGVMQNPRHLVRRRGQEARLRCSPMKGHSHVYWYRQLPEEGLKFMVYLQKENIIDESGMPKERFSAEFPKEGPSILRIQQVVRGDSAAYFCASSPRPAPFYEQYFGPGTRLTVT.

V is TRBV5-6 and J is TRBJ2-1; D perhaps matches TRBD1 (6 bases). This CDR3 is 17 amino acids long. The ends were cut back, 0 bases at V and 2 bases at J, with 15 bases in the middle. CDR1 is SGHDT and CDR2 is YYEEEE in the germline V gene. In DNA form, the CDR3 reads TGTGCCAGCAGCTTGGGAACAGGGCTCAACCCCTACAATGAGCAGTTCTTC. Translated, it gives CASSLGTGLNPYNEQFF.

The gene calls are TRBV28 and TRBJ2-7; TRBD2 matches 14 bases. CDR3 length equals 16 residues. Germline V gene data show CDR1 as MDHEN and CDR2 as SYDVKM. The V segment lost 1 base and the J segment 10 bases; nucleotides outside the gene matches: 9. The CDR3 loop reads CASSLFGGTSGGCQYF. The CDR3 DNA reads TGTGCCAGCAGTTTATTCGGTGGGACTAGCGGGGGTTGTCAGTACTTC. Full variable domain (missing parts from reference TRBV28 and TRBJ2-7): DVKVTQSSRYLVKRTGEKVFLECVQDMDHENMFWYRQDPGLGLRLIYFSYDVKMKEKGDIPEGYSVSREKKERFSLILESASTNQTSMYLCASSLFGGTSGGCQYFGPGTRLTVT.

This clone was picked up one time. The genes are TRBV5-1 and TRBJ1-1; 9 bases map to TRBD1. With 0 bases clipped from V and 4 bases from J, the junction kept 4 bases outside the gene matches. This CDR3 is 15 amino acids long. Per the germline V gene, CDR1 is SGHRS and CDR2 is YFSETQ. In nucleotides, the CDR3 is TGCGCCAGCAGCTTGGGGGGACAGGGAGGCACTGAAGCTTTCTTT. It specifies CASSLGGQGGTEAFF. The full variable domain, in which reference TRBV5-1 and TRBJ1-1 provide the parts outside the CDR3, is KAGVTQTPRYLIKTRGQQVTLSCSPISGHRSVSWYQQTPGQGLQFLFEYFSETQRNKGNFPGRFSGRQFSNSRSEMNVSTLELGDSALYLCASSLGGQGGTEAFFGQGTRLTVV.

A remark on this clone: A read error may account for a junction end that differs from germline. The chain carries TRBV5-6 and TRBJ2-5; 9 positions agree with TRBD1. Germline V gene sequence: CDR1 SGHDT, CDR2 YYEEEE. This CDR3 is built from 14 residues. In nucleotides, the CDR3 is TGTGCCAGCGGGGGGACAGGGCACCAGGAGACCCAGTACTTC. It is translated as CASGGTGHQETQYF.